These 21 T cell receptor beta chains were all obtained from the same sample, sequenced in a study of cytomegalovirus exposure and HLA in healthy donors. The PCR ran on 60 Vbeta and 13 Jbeta primers. The data were produced by immunoSEQ multiplex PCR, yet TCRdb's version contains in-frame clones alone and is incomplete. The table has about 160,000 clones, less than 90% seen once; the top ten hold about 2%. Sequencing input: PBMCs. These receptors all come from a woman aged 18-30 years in good health and CMV-seronegative.

The chain employs TRBV4-1 and TRBJ2-1; D uncertain. The germline V gene has CDR1 MGHRA and CDR2 YSYEKL. Trimming took off 1 base at V and 9 bases at J, with 13 bases between the two ends. This CDR3 spans 14 amino acids. CDR3 protein: CASSQVLWLIEQFF. DNA for the CDR3: TGCGCCAGCAGCCAAGTGTTGTGGCTCATTGAGCAGTTCTTC.

The chain combines TRBV13 with TRBJ2-3, with 7 bases fitting TRBD1. Trimming cost V 8 bases and J 8 bases; bases outside gene matches: 13. The CDR3 runs 14 residues. Per germline, CDR1 PRHDT and CDR2 FYEKMQ (reference sequence). The CDR3 DNA follows: TGTGCCAGCCTGAGTCGACAGGGTTCGGGTACGCAGTATTTT. Protein: CASLSRQGSGTQYF. The variable domain in full, with the rest retrieved from reference TRBV13 and TRBJ2-3, is AAGVIQSPRHLIKEKRETATLKCYPIPRHDTVYWYQQGPGQDPQFLISFYEKMQSDKGSIPDRFSAQQFSDYHSELNMSSLELGDSALYFCASLSRQGSGTQYFGPGTRLTVL.

This clone was counted once. The CDR3, as DNA: TGTGCCAGCAGCTCAAGGACAGGGGTCGGGGAGACCCAGTACTTC. It translates to CASSSRTGVGETQYF. This chain connects TRBV5-6 to TRBJ2-5; 9 bases agree with TRBD1. With V trimmed by 3 bases and J by 5 bases, 8 bases remained unmatched. The V gene's germline CDR1 is SGHDT and CDR2 YYEEEE. The CDR3 spans 15 residues.

The chain carries TRBV21-1 and TRBJ2-2; the table assigns TRBD1, which was not confirmed against the DNA. TRBV21-1 is reported as a pseudogene. The CDR3 has 21 amino acids. The CDR3 protein is CASSKVGGDRGPFANTGELFF. DNA of the CDR3: TGTGCCAGCAGCAAAGTTGGGGGGGACAGGGGTCCTTTCGCGAACACCGGGGAGCTGTTTTTT.

This chain joins TRBV25-1 and TRBJ2-1; TRBD2 matches at 7 bases. The CDR3 is made up of 15 amino acids. Trimming took 3 bases from V and 4 from J; bases not matched to a gene: 6. Germline loops: CDR1 MGHDK, CDR2 SYGVNS. CDR3 protein: CASSEGAGSYNEQFF. The CDR3 nucleotides are TGTGCCAGCAGTGAGGGAGCGGGGTCTTACAATGAGCAGTTCTTC.

The chain links TRBV18 to TRBJ1-1, with 7 bases that match TRBD1. V gave up 3 bases and J gave up 0 bases; unmatched junction bases: 10. The CDR3 is 17 residues long. The germline V gene has CDR1 KGHSH and CDR2 LQKENI. CDR3 protein: CASSPGTAQLMNTEAFF. For the CDR3, the DNA is TGTGCCAGCTCACCTGGGACAGCCCAGCTAATGAACACTGAAGCTTTCTTT. Full variable domain (rest looked up from reference TRBV18 and TRBJ1-1): NAGVMQNPRHLVRRRGQEARLRCSPMKGHSHVYWYRQLPEEGLKFMVYLQKENIIDESGMPKERFSAEFPKEGPSILRIQQVVRGDSAAYFCASSPGTAQLMNTEAFFGQGTRLTVV.

This chain connects TRBV29-1 to TRBJ1-2; no reliable D call. V gave up 1 base and J gave up 7 bases, with 7 bases separating them. This CDR3 has 11 residues. Germline-derived CDR1 and CDR2 are SQVTM and ANQGSEA. Here the CDR3 reads CSVEAEFGYTF. The CDR3 DNA follows: TGCAGCGTTGAAGCGGAGTTTGGCTACACCTTC.

The chain combines TRBV6-5 with TRBJ1-1; no firm D call. V gave up 10 bases and J gave up 3 bases, with 12 bases separating them. Germline V gives CDR1 MNHEY, CDR2 SVGAGI. The CDR3 has 12 residues. The CDR3 nucleotides are TGTGCCACTTCCTTGAGGCACACTGAAGCTTTCTTT. Protein sequence: CATSLRHTEAFF.

The V call is TRBV27, the J call TRBJ1-3, with D uncertain. This CDR3 is 14 amino acids long. Trimming left V 10 bases short and J 0 bases short, with 13 bases between. The germline CDR1 and CDR2 sequences are MNHEY and SMNVEV (reference sequence). CDR3 sequence (DNA): TGTGCCACCGGCACCGGGAGCTCTGGAAACACCATATATTTT. As protein: CATGTGSSGNTIYF.

This sequence joins TRBV18 and TRBJ2-2; D is undetermined. V lost 2 bases and J lost 5, with 6 bases in between. The germline CDR1 and CDR2 sequences are KGHSH and LQKENI. This CDR3 is 13 amino acids long. The CDR3 loop reads CASSPGQTGELFF. The DNA of the CDR3 is TGTGCCAGCTCACCAGGGCAAACCGGGGAGCTGTTTTTT.

V usage is TRBV2 and J usage is TRBJ1-1; no definite D call. The length of the CDR3 is 13 residues. Germline assignment: CDR1 SNHLY and CDR2 FYNNEI. The germline V and J ends were trimmed by 9 bases and 0 bases, with 11 bases remaining between them. The CDR3 DNA reads as TGTGCCAGTCTTACAGAGATGAACACTGAAGCTTTCTTT. This codes for CASLTEMNTEAFF.

This chain joins TRBV11-2 and TRBJ2-1, with D unresolved. CDR3 length equals 15 residues. Trimming shortened V by 3 bases and J by 2 bases, and 11 bases separated the two germline ends. CDR1 SGHAT and CDR2 FQNNGV come from the germline V gene. DNA of the CDR3: TGTGCCAGCAGCTTTGAACCACAGACCTACAATGAGCAGTTCTTC. Its protein product is CASSFEPQTYNEQFF.

CDR3 bases: TGCGCCAGCAGCCAAGAAAGGGGGCTCAGAGATACGCAGTATTTT. It is translated as CASSQERGLRDTQYF. The chain employs TRBV4-1 and TRBJ2-3; 7 positions match TRBD1. V was clipped by 0 bases and J by 5 bases; unmatched bases: 5. The CDR3 runs to 15 residues. CDR1 and CDR2 from the germline V gene are MGHRA and YSYEKL.

The V gene is TRBV19, the J gene TRBJ2-5, with 8 positions matching TRBD1. The length of the CDR3 is 14 residues. CDR1 and CDR2 from the germline V gene are LNHDA and SQIVND (reference sequence). V shed 4 bases and J 5 bases; nucleotides not matched to a gene: 6. CDR3 in amino acids: CASSRTGFEETQYF. In DNA, the CDR3 is TGTGCCAGTAGTAGGACAGGGTTTGAGGAGACCCAGTACTTC.

The V call is TRBV19, the J call TRBJ1-2; D unresolved. Trimming cost V 5 bases and J 1 base, with 8 bases left between them. Per germline, CDR1 LNHDA and CDR2 SQIVND (reference sequence). The CDR3 extends over 13 amino acids. CDR3 sequence reads: CASSVASNYGYTF. Written as DNA, the CDR3 is TGTGCCAGTAGTGTAGCCAGTAACTATGGCTACACCTTC.

The V gene is TRBV15, the J gene TRBJ2-5, with 9 nucleotides matching TRBD1. Germline assignment: CDR1 LNHNV and CDR2 YYDKDF (reference sequence). The V gene end was trimmed by 6 bases and the J gene end by 5 bases; junction bases not matched to a gene: 7. The CDR3 is 14 amino acids. CDR3 sequence: CATRVTGGGETQYF. CDR3 in DNA: TGTGCCACCAGGGTCACAGGGGGCGGGGAGACCCAGTACTTC.

This chain connects TRBV4-2 to TRBJ1-2; D gene unclear. This CDR3 spans 17 amino acids. With 1 base removed from V and 5 bases from J, the gap between germline ends came to 20 bases. Per the germline V gene, CDR1 is LGHNA and CDR2 is YNFKEQ. The CDR3 sequence is CASSQGERAREVYGYTF. CDR3 sequence (DNA): TGTGCCAGCAGCCAAGGAGAGCGGGCTAGGGAAGTTTATGGCTACACCTTC.

The gene calls are TRBV18 and TRBJ1-1, with 8 bases identical to TRBD1. The CDR3 runs to 14 residues. Trimming removed 3 bases from V and 5 bases from J; junction bases left unmatched: 5. The germline V gene has CDR1 KGHSH and CDR2 LQKENI. The CDR3 nucleotides are TGTGCCAGCTCACCGAGACAGGGGAGGACTGAAGCTTTCTTT. Translating gives CASSPRQGRTEAFF.

The genes are TRBV30 and TRBJ2-3, with a possible D match to TRBD2 (6 bases). The CDR3 runs to 14 residues. The V end lost 1 base, the J end lost 6 bases, and 14 bases lay between the germline ends. Germline values: CDR1 GTSNPN, CDR2 SVGIG (reference sequence). CDR3 in DNA: TGTGCCTGGAGTGAGGGAGGAGGGGCCGATACGCAGTATTTT. This sequence encodes CAWSEGGGADTQYF. Looking up the rest from reference TRBV30 and TRBJ2-3 gives the full variable domain: SQTIHQWPATLVQPVGSPLSLECTVEGTSNPNLYWYRQAAGRGLQLLFYSVGIGQISSEVPQNLSASRPQDRQFILSSKKLLLSDSGFYLCAWSEGGGADTQYFGPGTRLTVL.

The chain joins TRBV18 to TRBJ1-2; D is uncertain. Germline V gene sequence: CDR1 KGHSH, CDR2 LQKENI. The CDR3 has 14 amino acids. V lost 3 bases, J lost 5 bases, and 13 bases lay in between. For the CDR3, the DNA is TGTGCCAGCTCACCCCCGGGATCTCCTTATGGCTACACCTTC. Translation gives CASSPPGSPYGYTF. Supplemented by reference TRBV18 and TRBJ1-2, the full variable domain reads NAGVMQNPRHLVRRRGQEARLRCSPMKGHSHVYWYRQLPEEGLKFMVYLQKENIIDESGMPKERFSAEFPKEGPSILRIQQVVRGDSAAYFCASSPPGSPYGYTFGSGTRLTVV.

The chain employs TRBV9 and TRBJ2-7, with 8 positions matching TRBD1. Germline V lookup: CDR1 SGDLS, CDR2 YYNGEE. The CDR3 covers 15 residues. The ends lost 3 bases at V and 1 base at J; junction bases unmatched: 6. CDR3 bases: TGTGCCAGCAGCGGAGGGACAGGTGTTTCCTACGAGCAGTACTTC. This translates into CASSGGTGVSYEQYF. Full variable domain (rest looked up from reference TRBV9 and TRBJ2-7): DSGVTQTPKHLITATGQRVTLRCSPRSGDLSVYWYQQSLDQGLQFLIQYYNGEERAKGNILERFSAQQFPDLHSELNLSSLELGDSALYFCASSGGTGVSYEQYFGPGTRLTVT.